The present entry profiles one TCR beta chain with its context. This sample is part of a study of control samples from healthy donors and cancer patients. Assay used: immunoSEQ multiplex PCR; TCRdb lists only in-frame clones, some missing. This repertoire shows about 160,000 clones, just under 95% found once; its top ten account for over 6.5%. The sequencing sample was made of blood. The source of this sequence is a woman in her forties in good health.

The CDR3: CASSLRLAEKPYEQYF. In nucleotides, the CDR3 is TGTGCCAGCAGCCTCAGACTAGCAGAAAAACCCTACGAGCAGTACTTC. The V call is TRBV11-2, the J call TRBJ2-7, with 7 bases fitting TRBD2. Germline loops: CDR1 SGHAT, CDR2 FQNNGV. The CDR3 runs 16 residues. With 5 bases clipped from V and 2 bases from J, the junction kept 12 bases outside the gene matches.